This T cell receptor (beta chain) was identified in a study of blood T cell repertoires in COVID-19. Study background: Acute and convalescent COVID-19 samples came from the United States, Italy and Spain.

Sequencing was performed with immunoSEQ multiplex PCR; in TCRdb, only in-frame clones are kept and a portion is missing. Of about 220,000 clones in the sample, around four fifths were seen once. V lost 2 bases, J lost 1 base, and 9 bases lay in between. The V gene's germline CDR1 is SGHAT and CDR2 FQNNGV. This CDR3 has 15 residues. The chain is built from TRBV11-2 and TRBJ2-1; D call uncertain. The sequence was collected from a woman in her 70s with acute or convalescent COVID-19. Sample: peripheral blood. This CDR3 reads CASSLSRQSYNEQFF. The CDR3 DNA follows: TGTGCCAGCAGCTTAAGTCGTCAGTCCTACAATGAGCAGTTCTTC.